This TCR beta chain is from a study of cytomegalovirus exposure and HLA in healthy donors. To note about this clone: Its specificity is not known.

The study ran its PCR with 60 Vbeta and 13 Jbeta primers. Assay used: immunoSEQ multiplex PCR; TCRdb lists only in-frame clones, some missing. This repertoire shows 150,000 to 200,000 clones, about 80% found once; its top ten account for roughly 9.7%. Germline V gene data show CDR1 as MNHNS and CDR2 as SASEGT. V was pared by 10 bases and J by 0 bases, with 13 bases between. This CDR3 spans 13 amino acids. Findings of the study overall: In presence/absence analyses, roughly uniform sequencing depth across donors was assumed. In a later analysis, common viral pathogens appeared linked to several of the most significant clusters. Most sequenced TCRs were rare (though some public TCRs occurred in many donors). V- and J-gene trimming of TCR beta was linked (in a later analysis) to a missense DCLRE1C variant.

Material for sequencing was PBMCs. V gene TRBV6-1 combines with J gene TRBJ2-7, with D perhaps TRBD1 (5 bases). The source is a man between 18 and 29 years old in good health and CMV-seropositive. This CDR3 is CATKTTASYEQYF. CDR3 DNA: TGTGCCACCAAGACGACAGCCTCCTACGAGCAGTACTTC.